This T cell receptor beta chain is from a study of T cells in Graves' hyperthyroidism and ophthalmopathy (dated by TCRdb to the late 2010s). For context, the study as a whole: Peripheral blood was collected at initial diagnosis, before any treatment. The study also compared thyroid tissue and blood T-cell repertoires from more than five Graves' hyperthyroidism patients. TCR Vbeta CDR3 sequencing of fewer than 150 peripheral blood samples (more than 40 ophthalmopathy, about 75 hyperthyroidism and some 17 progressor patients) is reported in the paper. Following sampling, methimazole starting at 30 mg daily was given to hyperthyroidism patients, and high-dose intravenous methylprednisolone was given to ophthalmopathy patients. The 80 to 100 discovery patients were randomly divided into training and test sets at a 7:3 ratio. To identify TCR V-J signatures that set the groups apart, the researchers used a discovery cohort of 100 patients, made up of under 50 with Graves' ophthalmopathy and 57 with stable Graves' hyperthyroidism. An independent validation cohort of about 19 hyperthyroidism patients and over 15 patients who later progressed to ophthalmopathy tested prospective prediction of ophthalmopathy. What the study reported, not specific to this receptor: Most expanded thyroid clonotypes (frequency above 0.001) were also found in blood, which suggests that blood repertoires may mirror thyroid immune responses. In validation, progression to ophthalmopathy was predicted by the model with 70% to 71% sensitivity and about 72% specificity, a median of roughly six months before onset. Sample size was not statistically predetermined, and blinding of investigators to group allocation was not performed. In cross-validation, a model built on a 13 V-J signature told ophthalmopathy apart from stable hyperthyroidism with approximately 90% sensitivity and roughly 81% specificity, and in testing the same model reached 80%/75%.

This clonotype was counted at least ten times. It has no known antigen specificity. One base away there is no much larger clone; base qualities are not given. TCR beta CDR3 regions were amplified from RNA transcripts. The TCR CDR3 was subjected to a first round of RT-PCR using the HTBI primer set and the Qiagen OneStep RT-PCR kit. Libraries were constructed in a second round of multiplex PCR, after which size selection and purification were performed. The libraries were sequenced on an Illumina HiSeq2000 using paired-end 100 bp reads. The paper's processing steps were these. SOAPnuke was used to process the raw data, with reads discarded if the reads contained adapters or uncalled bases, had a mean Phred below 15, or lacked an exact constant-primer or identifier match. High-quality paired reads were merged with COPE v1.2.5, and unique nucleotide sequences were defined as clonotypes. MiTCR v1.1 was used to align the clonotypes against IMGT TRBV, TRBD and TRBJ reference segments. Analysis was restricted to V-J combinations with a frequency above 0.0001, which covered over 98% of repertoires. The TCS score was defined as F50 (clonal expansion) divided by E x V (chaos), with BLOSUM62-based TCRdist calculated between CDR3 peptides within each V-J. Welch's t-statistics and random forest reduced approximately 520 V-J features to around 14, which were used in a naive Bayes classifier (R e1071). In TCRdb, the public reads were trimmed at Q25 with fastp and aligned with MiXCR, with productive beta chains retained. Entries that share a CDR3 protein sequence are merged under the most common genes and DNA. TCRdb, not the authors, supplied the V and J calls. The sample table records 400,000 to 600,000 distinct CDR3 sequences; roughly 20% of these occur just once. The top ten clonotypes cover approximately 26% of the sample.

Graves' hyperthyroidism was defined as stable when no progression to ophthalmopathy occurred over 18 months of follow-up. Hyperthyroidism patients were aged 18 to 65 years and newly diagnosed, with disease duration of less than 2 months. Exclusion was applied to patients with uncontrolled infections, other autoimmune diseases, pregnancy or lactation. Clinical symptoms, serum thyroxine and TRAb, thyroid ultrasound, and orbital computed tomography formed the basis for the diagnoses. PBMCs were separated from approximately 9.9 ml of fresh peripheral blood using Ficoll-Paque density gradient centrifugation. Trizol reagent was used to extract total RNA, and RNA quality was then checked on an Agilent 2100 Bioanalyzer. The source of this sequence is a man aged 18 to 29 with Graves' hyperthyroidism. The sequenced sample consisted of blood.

This receptor has the CDR3 CSARDGQGVTEAFF. The bases read TGCAGTGCTCGCGACGGACAGGGGGTCACTGAAGCTTTCTTT. Rearrangement joined TRBV20-1 to TRBJ1-1, and TRBD1 matches 10 of the central bases. Trimming removed 5 bases from V and 4 bases from J; the gene matches leave 7 bases unexplained. CDR1 and CDR2 (DFQATT, SNEGSKA) derive from the germline V gene (reference sequence). From the cysteine up to the phenylalanine, the CDR3 has a length of 14 residues. Only the CDR3 region is kept as DNA, spanning 42 bases read in frame from base 1.